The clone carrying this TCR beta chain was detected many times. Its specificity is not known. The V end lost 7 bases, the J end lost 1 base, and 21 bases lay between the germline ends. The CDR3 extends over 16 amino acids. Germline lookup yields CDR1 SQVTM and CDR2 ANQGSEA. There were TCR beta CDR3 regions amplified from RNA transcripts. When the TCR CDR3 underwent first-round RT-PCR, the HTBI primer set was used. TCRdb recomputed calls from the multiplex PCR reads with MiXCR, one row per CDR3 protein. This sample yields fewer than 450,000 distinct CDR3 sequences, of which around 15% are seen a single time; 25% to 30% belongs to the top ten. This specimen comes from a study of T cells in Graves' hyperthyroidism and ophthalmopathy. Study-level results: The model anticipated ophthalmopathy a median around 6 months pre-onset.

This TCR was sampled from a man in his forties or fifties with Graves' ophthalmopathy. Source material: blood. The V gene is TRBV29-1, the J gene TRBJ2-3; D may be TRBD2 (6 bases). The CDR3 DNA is TGCAGCGCCCGACTTCTGGGGAGGAGGGGCACAGATACGCAGTATTTT. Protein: CSARLLGRRGTDTQYF.